The rows below give T cell receptor beta chains drawn from one sample of a study of T cells in Graves' hyperthyroidism and ophthalmopathy. In TCRdb, the multiplex PCR reads were re-called with MiXCR into one record per CDR3 protein. The sample holds hundreds of thousands of distinct CDR3 sequences, under 25% seen once. The specimen sequenced was blood. The receptor source for this set is a woman between 65 and 79 years old with Graves' ophthalmopathy. Each CDR3 is given with its conserved first and last residue. The listing skips clone size in some rows; elsewhere it reads once, few, many or a size class.

15,TRBV3-1,few,CASSQGTGDLYGYTF
13,TRBV6-1,many,CASSDFDRGEQYF
14,TRBV29-1,NA,CSVAGLGFGYEQYF
14,TRBV28,many,CASSLRPTSVEQYF
15,TRBV6-1,few,CASRTTSARTDTQYF
14,TRBV20-1,few,CSARESPTNYGYTF
18,TRBV19,NA,CASSTLPARVSYNQPQHF
15,TRBV27,many,CASSLRGQVRGTQYF
14,TRBV28,few,CASSFGRWNTEAFF
14,TRBV19,NA,CASHNRGAADTQYF
16,TRBV6-1,many,CASSLTSGAGANVLTF
14,TRBV12-3/TRBV12-4,many,CASSFALPTDTQYF
16,TRBV6-1,NA,CASSWGLRSYNSPLHF
14,TRBV7-2,NA,CASSQGLHNEKLFF
13,TRBV28,many,CASSFQPHYGYTF
16,TRBV6-1,many,CASSQTGGRSYNEQFF
13,TRBV20-1,NA,CSASGTGGTEAFF
18,TRBV10-3,few,CAISEERRRTQMNTEAFF
14,TRBV13,NA,CASSFSRGVSPLHF
14,TRBV7-2,many,CASSPTGGRTEAFF
15,TRBV7-9,NA,CASSPGRFRSSPLHF
15,TRBV15,NA,CATSRVLAGGYGYTF
13,TRBV28,NA,CASRATDNRGYTF
14,TRBV12-3/TRBV12-4,NA,CASRSQGEGYGYTF
13,TRBV7-8,NA,CASKGRAKNIQYF
14,TRBV4-1,NA,CASSQGLEAGELFF
13,TRBV28,few,CASSYTDNQPQHF
12,TRBV30,NA,CAWGPNSYEQYF
16,TRBV18,NA,CASSPRRGQVQETQYF
14,TRBV28,many,CASSSRTGIGPQHF
12,TRBV11-2,few,CASSPTHYEQYF
18,TRBV4-1,NA,CASSLSGETSIFGSEQFF
15,TRBV5-5,NA,CASSFTGLSSYEQYF
16,TRBV5-1,NA,CASSFFFEGADYGYTF
15,TRBV6-1,NA,CASGTGTANTGELFF
15,TRBV7-8,few,CASSLAGASFNEQFF
15,TRBV7-3,few,CASSLTAGNYNEQFF
15,TRBV12-3/TRBV12-4,many,CASSIAGGASYEQYF
15,TRBV7-3,few,CASSSPTGVNTEAFF
15,TRBV4-2,NA,CASSQDQGVYTEAFF
12,TRBV7-2,few,CASSSNRVGQYF
12,TRBV20-1,NA,CSATNRGETQYF
15,TRBV4-1,NA,CASSQRDQNSNEQFF
15,TRBV28,many,CASSSGDATNEKLFF
11,TRBV29-1,NA,CSFRGRETQYF
15,TRBV15,NA,CATSRRSSAYNEQFF
16,TRBV15,few,CATSRDWGQGRGEQFF
14,TRBV5-1,NA,CASSWTDSTDTQYF
16,TRBV6-2/TRBV6-3,NA,CASSYEWLSSNQPQHF
17,TRBV3-1,few,CASSHRLAGGGTGELFF
15,TRBV5-8,NA,CASSQPGQPFSPLHF
15,TRBV15,many,CATSRDFDTTDTQYF
17,TRBV5-4,NA,CASSLSRGTGANGELFF
15,TRBV29-1,many,CSVVPREGSTDTQYF